What follows are 13 T cell receptor beta chains derived from one specimen sequenced in a study of cytomegalovirus exposure and HLA in healthy donors. Amplification used 60 Vbeta primers and 13 Jbeta primers. The table came from immunoSEQ multiplex PCR; TCRdb's copy has only in-frame clones and leaves some out. The table includes 98,000 or so clones, 75% to 80% detected once. Sequences were obtained from PBMCs. These TCRs come from a female donor in good health and CMV-seronegative.

V gene TRBV6-1 combines with J gene TRBJ2-1, with D uncertain. Germline assignment: CDR1 MNHNS and CDR2 SASEGT. Trimming pared 7 bases from V and 0 bases from J, leaving 10 bases between. CDR3 length: 14 amino acids. This chain's CDR3 is CASNRQGSYNEQFF. The CDR3 DNA sequence: TGTGCCAGCAACCGACAAGGCTCCTACAATGAGCAGTTCTTC.

V is TRBV28 and J is TRBJ2-2; maybe TRBD1 (5 bases). CDR3 length equals 15 residues. The V and J ends lost 1 base and 4 bases respectively, with 10 bases between them. Per germline, CDR1 MDHEN and CDR2 SYDVKM. Here the CDR3 reads CASSLSSGRTGELFF. The CDR3 DNA reads as TGTGCCAGCAGTTTATCCTCAGGGCGCACCGGGGAGCTGTTTTTT. The entire variable domain, with the rest obtained from reference TRBV28 and TRBJ2-2, is as follows: DVKVTQSSRYLVKRTGEKVFLECVQDMDHENMFWYRQDPGLGLRLIYFSYDVKMKEKGDIPEGYSVSREKKERFSLILESASTNQTSMYLCASSLSSGRTGELFFGEGSRLTVL.

This clone was seen a single time. This chain uses TRBV11-3 with TRBJ2-5; TRBD1 aligns across 7 bases. Losses at the gene ends were 0 bases for V and 5 bases for J; bases not matched to a gene: 6. CDR3 length: 15 amino acids. Germline V gene lookup returns CDR1 SGHNT and CDR2 YENEEA. CDR3 bases: TGTGCCAGCAGCTTAGAAGGGGGCGCCTGGGAGACCCAGTACTTC. This codes for CASSLEGGAWETQYF.

Only a few counts were recorded for this clone. The chain links TRBV2 to TRBJ1-5; no reliable D call. CDR3 length: 15 residues. The germline gives CDR1 SNHLY, CDR2 FYNNEI. Trimming removed 5 bases from V and 3 bases from J, with 14 bases in between. The CDR3: CASSLLGVLNQPQHF. CDR3 nucleotides: TGTGCCAGCAGTTTATTAGGAGTACTCAATCAGCCCCAGCATTTT. The full variable domain, completed using reference TRBV2 and TRBJ1-5, is EPEVTQTPSHQVTQMGQEVILRCVPISNHLYFYWYRQILGQKVEFLVSFYNNEISEKSEIFDDQFSVERPDGSNFTLKIRSTKLEDSAMYFCASSLLGVLNQPQHFGDGTRLSIL.

Comments on this clone: The same CDR3 also results from other DNA sequences found in this sample. The rearrangement joins TRBV11-2 to TRBJ1-1, with a tentative D call TRBD1 (5 bases). Germline V gene lookup returns CDR1 SGHAT and CDR2 FQNNGV. V gave up 1 base and J gave up 5 bases, with 11 bases separating them. The CDR3 is 14 amino acids. The CDR3 here is CASSLAGGRTEAFF. The CDR3 nucleotides read TGTGCCAGCAGCTTAGCCGGGGGAAGGACTGAAGCTTTCTTT. Together with reference TRBV11-2 and TRBJ1-1, the CDR3 gives the full variable domain: EAGVAQSPRYKIIEKRQSVAFWCNPISGHATLYWYQQILGQGPKLLIQFQNNGVVDDSQLPKDRFSAERLKGVDSTLKIQPAKLEDSAVYLCASSLAGGRTEAFFGQGTRLTVV.

V usage is TRBV28 and J usage is TRBJ1-4; 8 positions match TRBD1. The CDR3 totals 19 residues. Losses at the gene ends were 5 bases for V and 0 bases for J; bases not matched to a gene: 14. Germline V lookup: CDR1 MDHEN, CDR2 SYDVKM. DNA of the CDR3: TGTGCCAGCAGTCCCCTGATTGGACAGGGCTCATCAACTAATGAAAAACTGTTTTTT. Translated, it gives CASSPLIGQGSSTNEKLFF. Drawing the rest from reference TRBV28 and TRBJ1-4, the complete variable domain is DVKVTQSSRYLVKRTGEKVFLECVQDMDHENMFWYRQDPGLGLRLIYFSYDVKMKEKGDIPEGYSVSREKKERFSLILESASTNQTSMYLCASSPLIGQGSSTNEKLFFGSGTQLSVL.

This clone showed up just a few times. CDR3 residues: CASSYDRQGTEAFF. The CDR3 DNA reads TGTGCCAGCAGTTACGATCGACAGGGGACTGAAGCTTTCTTT. The V and J genes are TRBV6-5 and TRBJ1-1; 8 nucleotides line up with TRBD1. Trimming removed 2 bases from V and 5 bases from J; junction bases left unmatched: 4. This CDR3 spans 14 amino acids. CDR1 and CDR2 (germline): MNHEY, SVGAGI.

This chain joins TRBV6-5 and TRBJ1-5; D perhaps matches TRBD1 (5 bases). V lost 2 bases and J 7 bases, leaving 12 bases between the germline ends. Germline assignment: CDR1 MNHEY and CDR2 SVGAGI. The CDR3 has 14 amino acids. In DNA form, the CDR3 reads TGTGCCAGCAGTTACGGCCTTGGGGGGCAGCCCCAGCATTTT. As protein: CASSYGLGGQPQHF.

The rearrangement links TRBV27 to TRBJ2-6, with a tentative D call TRBD2 (6 bases). Trimming took 5 bases from V and 2 from J, leaving 16 bases between them. Germline loops: CDR1 MNHEY, CDR2 SMNVEV (reference sequence). This CDR3 is 17 amino acids long. For the CDR3, the DNA is TGTGCCAGCAGTGCCCCCGGAGGGGAAACTGGGGCCAACGTCCTGACTTTC. Amino acids: CASSAPGGETGANVLTF.

J is TRBJ2-5 and V is TRBV9, with 7 positions matching TRBD2. The J call is doubtful: the DNA matches TRBJ2-7 better. This CDR3 is 15 amino acids long. CDR1 is SGDLS and CDR2 is YYNGEE in the germline V gene. CDR3 coding DNA: TGTGCCAGCAGCGTTACTAGCGCAACTTCCTACGAGCAGTACTTC. This codes for CASSVTSATSYEQYF.

This chain connects TRBV11-1 to TRBJ2-4; D is uncertain. Germline V gene sequence: CDR1 SGHAT, CDR2 FQDESV (reference sequence). Trimming took 0 bases from V and 8 from J, leaving 5 bases between them. The CDR3 sequence is 12 residues long. CDR3 region: CASSLAADIQYF. In DNA, the CDR3 is TGTGCCAGCAGCTTAGCGGCGGACATTCAGTACTTC.

The CDR3 region is CASGQGYTEAFF. The CDR3 DNA reads TGTGCCAGCGGGCAGGGTTACACTGAAGCTTTCTTT. The chain has TRBV27 and TRBJ1-1, with D perhaps matching TRBD1 (5 bases). Germline assignment: CDR1 MNHEY and CDR2 SMNVEV (reference sequence). CDR3 length equals 12 residues. V gave up 8 bases and J gave up 3 bases, with 10 bases separating them.

The rearrangement joins TRBV19 to TRBJ2-7; possibly TRBD2 for D (5 bases). Deletions cut 3 bases from V and 3 bases from J, with 15 bases between. This CDR3 comprises 15 residues. Germline CDR1 reads LNHDA; CDR2 reads SQIVND (reference sequence). CDR3 amino acids: CASSIRSSGNYEQYF. CDR3 sequence (DNA): TGTGCCAGTAGTATTCGTTCGAGCGGTAACTACGAGCAGTACTTC.